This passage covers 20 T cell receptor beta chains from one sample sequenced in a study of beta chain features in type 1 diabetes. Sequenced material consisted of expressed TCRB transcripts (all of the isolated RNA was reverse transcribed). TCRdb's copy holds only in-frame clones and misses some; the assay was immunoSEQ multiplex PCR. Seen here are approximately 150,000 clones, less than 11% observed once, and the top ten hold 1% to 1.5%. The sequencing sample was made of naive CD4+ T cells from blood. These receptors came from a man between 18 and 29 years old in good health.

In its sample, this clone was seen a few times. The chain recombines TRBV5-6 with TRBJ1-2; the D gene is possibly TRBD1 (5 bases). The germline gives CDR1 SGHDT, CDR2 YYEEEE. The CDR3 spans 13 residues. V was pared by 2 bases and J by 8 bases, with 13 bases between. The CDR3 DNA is TGTGCCAGCAGCTTCTTACAGGAAGGAGGCTACACCTTC. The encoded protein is CASSFLQEGGYTF.

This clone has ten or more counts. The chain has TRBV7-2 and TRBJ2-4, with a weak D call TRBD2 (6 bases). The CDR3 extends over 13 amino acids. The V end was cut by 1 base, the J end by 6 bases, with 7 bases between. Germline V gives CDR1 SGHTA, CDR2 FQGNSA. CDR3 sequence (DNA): TGTGCCAGCAGCTTAGAAGCGGGAAACATTCAGTACTTC. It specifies CASSLEAGNIQYF.

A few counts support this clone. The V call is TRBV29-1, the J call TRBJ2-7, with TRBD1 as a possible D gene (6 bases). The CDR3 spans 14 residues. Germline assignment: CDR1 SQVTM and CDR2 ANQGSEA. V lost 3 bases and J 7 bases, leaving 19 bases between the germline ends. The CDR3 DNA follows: TGCAGCGTTGACCACGGGACACCGGGTACAGAGCAGTACTTC. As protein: CSVDHGTPGTEQYF.

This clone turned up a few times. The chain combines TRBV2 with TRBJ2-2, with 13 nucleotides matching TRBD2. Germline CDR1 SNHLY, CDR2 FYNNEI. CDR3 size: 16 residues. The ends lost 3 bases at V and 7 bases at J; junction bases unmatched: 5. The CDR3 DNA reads TGTGCCAGCAGTGACCGGACTAGCGGGGGACGCGGGGAGCTGTTTTTT. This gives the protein CASSDRTSGGRGELFF. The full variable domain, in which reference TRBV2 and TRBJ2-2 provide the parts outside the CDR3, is EPEVTQTPSHQVTQMGQEVILRCVPISNHLYFYWYRQILGQKVEFLVSFYNNEISEKSEIFDDQFSVERPDGSNFTLKIRSTKLEDSAMYFCASSDRTSGGRGELFFGEGSRLTVL.

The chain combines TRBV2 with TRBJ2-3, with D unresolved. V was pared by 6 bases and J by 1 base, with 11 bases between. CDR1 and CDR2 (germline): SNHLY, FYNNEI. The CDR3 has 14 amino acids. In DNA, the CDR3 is TGTGCCAGCAGCTCGACTGAGGGCACAGATACGCAGTATTTT. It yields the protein CASSSTEGTDTQYF.

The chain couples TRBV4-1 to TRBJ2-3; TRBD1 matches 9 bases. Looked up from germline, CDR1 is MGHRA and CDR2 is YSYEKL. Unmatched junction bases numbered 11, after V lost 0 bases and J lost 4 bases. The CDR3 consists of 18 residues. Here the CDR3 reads CASSQDYFRQGVADTQYF. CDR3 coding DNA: TGCGCCAGCAGCCAAGATTATTTTCGACAGGGGGTAGCAGATACGCAGTATTTT.

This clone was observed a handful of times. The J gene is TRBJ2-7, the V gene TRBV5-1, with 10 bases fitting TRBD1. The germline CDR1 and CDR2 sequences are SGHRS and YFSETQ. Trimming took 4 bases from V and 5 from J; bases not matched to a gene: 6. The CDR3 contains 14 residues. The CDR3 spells CASSPTTGGNEQYF. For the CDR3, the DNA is TGCGCCAGCAGCCCAACGACAGGGGGCAACGAGCAGTACTTC. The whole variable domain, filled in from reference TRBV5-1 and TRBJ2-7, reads KAGVTQTPRYLIKTRGQQVTLSCSPISGHRSVSWYQQTPGQGLQFLFEYFSETQRNKGNFPGRFSGRQFSNSRSEMNVSTLELGDSALYLCASSPTTGGNEQYFGPGTRLTVT.

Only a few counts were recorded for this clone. This CDR3 is CASSLDLSGQWNSPLHF. DNA for the CDR3: TGTGCCAGCAGCTTAGATCTTTCAGGGCAGTGGAATTCACCCCTCCACTTT. This rearrangement joins TRBV11-2 to TRBJ1-6, with D possibly TRBD1 on 5 matching bases. Trimming shortened V by 0 bases and J by 7 bases, and 16 bases separated the two germline ends. CDR1 and CDR2 from the germline V gene are SGHAT and FQNNGV. There are 17 residues in the CDR3.

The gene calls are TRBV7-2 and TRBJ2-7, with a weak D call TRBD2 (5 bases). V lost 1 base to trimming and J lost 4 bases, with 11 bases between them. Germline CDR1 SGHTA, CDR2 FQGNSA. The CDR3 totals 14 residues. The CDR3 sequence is CASSLVLADYEQYF. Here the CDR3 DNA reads TGTGCCAGCAGCTTAGTTCTAGCAGATTACGAGCAGTACTTC.

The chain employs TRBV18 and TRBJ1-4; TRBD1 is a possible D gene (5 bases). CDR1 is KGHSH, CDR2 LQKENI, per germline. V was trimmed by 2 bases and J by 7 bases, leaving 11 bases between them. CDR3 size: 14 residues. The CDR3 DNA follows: TGTGCCAGCTCACCAGCAGGGCAAGGTGAAAAACTGTTTTTT. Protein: CASSPAGQGEKLFF.

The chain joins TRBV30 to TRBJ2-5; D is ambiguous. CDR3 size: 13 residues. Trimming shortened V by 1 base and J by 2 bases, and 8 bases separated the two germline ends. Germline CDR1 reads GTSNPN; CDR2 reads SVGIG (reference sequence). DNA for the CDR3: TGTGCCTGGAGTGGAGGCTCTCAAGAGACCCAGTACTTC. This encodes CAWSGGSQETQYF.

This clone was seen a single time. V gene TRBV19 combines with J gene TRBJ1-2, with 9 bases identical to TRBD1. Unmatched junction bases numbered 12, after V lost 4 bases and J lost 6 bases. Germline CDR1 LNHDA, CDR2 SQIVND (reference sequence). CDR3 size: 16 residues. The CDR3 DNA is TGTGCCAGTAGTACCCCTTCCGGGACAGGGAGGGATGGCTACACCTTC. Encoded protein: CASSTPSGTGRDGYTF.

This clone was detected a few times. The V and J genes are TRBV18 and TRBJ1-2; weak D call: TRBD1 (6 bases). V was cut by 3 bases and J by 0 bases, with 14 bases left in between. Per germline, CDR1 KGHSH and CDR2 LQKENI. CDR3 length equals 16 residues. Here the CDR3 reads CASSPPYGTTNYGYTF. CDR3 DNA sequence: TGTGCCAGCTCACCGCCTTACGGGACAACTAACTATGGCTACACCTTC. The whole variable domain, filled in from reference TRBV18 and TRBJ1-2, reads NAGVMQNPRHLVRRRGQEARLRCSPMKGHSHVYWYRQLPEEGLKFMVYLQKENIIDESGMPKERFSAEFPKEGPSILRIQQVVRGDSAAYFCASSPPYGTTNYGYTFGSGTRLTVV.

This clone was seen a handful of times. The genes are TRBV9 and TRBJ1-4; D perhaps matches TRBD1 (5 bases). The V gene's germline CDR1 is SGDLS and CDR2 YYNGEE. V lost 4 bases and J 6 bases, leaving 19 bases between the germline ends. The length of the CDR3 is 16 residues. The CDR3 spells CASSPGSNIPYEKLFF. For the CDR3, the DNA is TGTGCCAGCAGCCCAGGGTCTAACATTCCCTATGAAAAACTGTTTTTT.

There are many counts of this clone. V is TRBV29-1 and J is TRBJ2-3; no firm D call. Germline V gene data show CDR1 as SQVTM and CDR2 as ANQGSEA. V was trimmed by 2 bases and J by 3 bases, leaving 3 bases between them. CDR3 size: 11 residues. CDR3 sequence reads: CSVETTDTQYF. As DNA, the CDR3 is TGCAGCGTTGAAACTACAGATACGCAGTATTTT.

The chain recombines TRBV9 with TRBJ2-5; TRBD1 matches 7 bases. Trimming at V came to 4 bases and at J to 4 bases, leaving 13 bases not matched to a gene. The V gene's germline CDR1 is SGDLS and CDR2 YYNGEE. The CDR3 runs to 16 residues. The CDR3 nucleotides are TGTGCCAGCAGCCCAGGGGGATGGCAGGGGCTAGAGACCCAGTACTTC. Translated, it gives CASSPGGWQGLETQYF.

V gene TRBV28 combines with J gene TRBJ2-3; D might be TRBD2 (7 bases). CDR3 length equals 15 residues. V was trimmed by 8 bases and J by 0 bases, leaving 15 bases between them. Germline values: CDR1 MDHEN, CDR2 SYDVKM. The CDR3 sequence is CASRVRGASTDTQYF. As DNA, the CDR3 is TGTGCCAGCCGAGTCCGGGGGGCGAGCACAGATACGCAGTATTTT.

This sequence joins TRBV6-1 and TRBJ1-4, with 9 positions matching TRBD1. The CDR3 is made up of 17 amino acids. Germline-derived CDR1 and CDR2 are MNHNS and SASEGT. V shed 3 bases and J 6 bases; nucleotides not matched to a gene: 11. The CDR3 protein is CASSEDSRTGVYEKLFF. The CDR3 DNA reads TGTGCCAGCAGTGAGGACTCTAGGACAGGGGTATATGAAAAACTGTTTTTT.

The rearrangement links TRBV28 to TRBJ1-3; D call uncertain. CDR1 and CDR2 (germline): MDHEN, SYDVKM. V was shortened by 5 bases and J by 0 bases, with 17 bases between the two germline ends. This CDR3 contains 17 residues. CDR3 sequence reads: CASSPELRISSGNTIYF. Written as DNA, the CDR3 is TGTGCCAGCAGTCCAGAACTACGAATATCCTCTGGAAACACCATATATTTT.

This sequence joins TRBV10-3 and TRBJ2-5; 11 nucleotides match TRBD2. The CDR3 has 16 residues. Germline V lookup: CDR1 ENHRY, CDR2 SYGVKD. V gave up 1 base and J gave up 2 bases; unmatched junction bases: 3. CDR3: CAISELVAGGQETQYF. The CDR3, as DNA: TGTGCCATCAGTGAGTTGGTAGCGGGGGGGCAAGAGACCCAGTACTTC.